The present T cell receptor (beta chain) was sequenced within a study of blood T cell repertoires in COVID-19. Study at large: Donors in the United States, Italy and Spain gave samples during acute or convalescent COVID-19.

This CDR3 region has 15 residues. The germline V and J ends were trimmed by 2 bases and 0 bases, with 8 bases remaining between them. In germline, CDR1 is SGHAT, CDR2 FQNNGV. In the source study's methods: Counts of nucleated cells, estimated from reference gene primer amplification, were obtained. Sequenced by immunoSEQ multiplex PCR; TCRdb stores in-frame clones only, minus some. V, J and clone size derive from that table, while D and trimming were established from the DNA sequence. The top ten clones hold approximately 16% of a sample with 100,000 to 150,000 clones, around 80% of them seen once. This receptor was identified in a man in his 60s with active or convalescent COVID-19. The V call is TRBV11-2, the J call TRBJ1-3; no clear D. Sequencing used peripheral blood. This CDR3 reads CASSLRSYSGNTIYF. CDR3 in DNA: TGTGCCAGCAGCTTACGGAGTTACTCTGGAAACACCATATATTTT.